This TCR beta chain originates from a study of cytomegalovirus exposure and HLA in healthy donors. It was with 60 Vbeta and 13 Jbeta primers that the PCR ran. Clones were sequenced by immunoSEQ multiplex PCR, and TCRdb holds only the in-frame ones, with some missing. Among tens of thousands of clones listed, around 80% were seen once. With respect to this clone: The antigen remains undetermined.

Trimming removed 6 bases from V and 4 bases from J, with 10 bases in between. The CDR3 length is 13 residues. Germline assignment: CDR1 SGDLS and CDR2 YYNGEE. Regarding the study as a whole: An Asian-associated ancestry cluster reportedly showed fewer N-insertions than the roughly 670-donor mean in a later analysis.

The V and J genes are TRBV9 and TRBJ2-2; D may be TRBD1 (7 bases). Source material: PBMCs. The source of this sequence is a male donor in good health and CMV-seropositive. The CDR3 DNA reads as TGTGCCAGCAACAGGGGAGGCACCGGGGAGCTGTTTTTT. It codes for CASNRGGTGELFF. Complete variable domain (other parts from reference TRBV9 and TRBJ2-2): DSGVTQTPKHLITATGQRVTLRCSPRSGDLSVYWYQQSLDQGLQFLIQYYNGEERAKGNILERFSAQQFPDLHSELNLSSLELGDSALYFCASNRGGTGELFFGEGSRLTVL.